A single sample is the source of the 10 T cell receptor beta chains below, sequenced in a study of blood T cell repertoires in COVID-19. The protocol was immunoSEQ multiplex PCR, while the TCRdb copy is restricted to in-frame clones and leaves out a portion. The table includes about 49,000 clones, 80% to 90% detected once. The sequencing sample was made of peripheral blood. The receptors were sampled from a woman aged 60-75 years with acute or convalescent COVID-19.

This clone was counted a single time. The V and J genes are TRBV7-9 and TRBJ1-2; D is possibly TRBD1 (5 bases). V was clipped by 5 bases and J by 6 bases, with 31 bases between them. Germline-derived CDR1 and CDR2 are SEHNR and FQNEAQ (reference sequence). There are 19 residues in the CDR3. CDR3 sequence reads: CASSPFSTHRPSRVHGYTF. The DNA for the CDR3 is TGTGCCAGCAGCCCATTTAGCACCCACCGTCCCAGCAGGGTCCATGGCTACACCTTC.

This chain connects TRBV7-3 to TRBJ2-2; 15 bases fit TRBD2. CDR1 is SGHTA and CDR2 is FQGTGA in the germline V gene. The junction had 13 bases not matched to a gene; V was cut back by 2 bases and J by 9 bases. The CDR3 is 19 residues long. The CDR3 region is CASSLLQRSGTSGGRELFF. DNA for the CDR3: TGTGCCAGCAGCTTACTGCAGCGATCCGGGACTAGCGGGGGGAGGGAGCTGTTTTTT.

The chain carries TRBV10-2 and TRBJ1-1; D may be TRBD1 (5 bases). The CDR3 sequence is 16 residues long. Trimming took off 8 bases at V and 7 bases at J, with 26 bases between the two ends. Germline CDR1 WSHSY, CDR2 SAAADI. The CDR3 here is CASLDLGGDLGDEAFF. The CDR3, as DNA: TGCGCCAGCCTAGACCTGGGGGGGGACCTGGGCGATGAAGCTTTCTTT.

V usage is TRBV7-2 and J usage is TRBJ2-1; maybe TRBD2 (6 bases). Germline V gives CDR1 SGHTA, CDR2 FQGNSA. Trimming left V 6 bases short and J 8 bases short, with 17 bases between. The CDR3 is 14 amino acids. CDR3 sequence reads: CASSSPPSGYEQFF. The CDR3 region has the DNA TGTGCCAGCAGTTCCCCCCCCAGCGGGTATGAGCAGTTCTTC.

The CDR3 bases are TGTGCCAGCAGCTTGGGTTGGGGTTCGGGAGCGCGGAACACTGAAGCTTTCTTT. The encoded protein is CASSLGWGSGARNTEAFF. This chain links TRBV5-4 with TRBJ1-1; no definite D call. The CDR3 totals 18 residues. CDR1 and CDR2 from the germline V gene are SGHNT and YYREEE (reference sequence). The V gene lost 0 bases and the J gene lost 1 base, with 19 bases spanning the gap.

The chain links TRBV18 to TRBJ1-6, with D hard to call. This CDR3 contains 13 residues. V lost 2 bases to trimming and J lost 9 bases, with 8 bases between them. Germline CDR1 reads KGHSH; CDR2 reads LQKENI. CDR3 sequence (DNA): TGTGCCAGCTCACCAGTGTTCAGTTCACCCCTCCACTTT. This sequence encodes CASSPVFSSPLHF.

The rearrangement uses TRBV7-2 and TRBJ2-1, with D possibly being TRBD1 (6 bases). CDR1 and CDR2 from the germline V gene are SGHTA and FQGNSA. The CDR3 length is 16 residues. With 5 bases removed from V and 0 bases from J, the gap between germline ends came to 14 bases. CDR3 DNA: TGTGCCAGCAGCCCTCGACAGGTCAGCTCCTACAATGAGCAGTTCTTC. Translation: CASSPRQVSSYNEQFF.

The CDR3, as DNA: TGTGCCAGCAGTGAAGCCTCCCCCCGGGATGGCTACACCTTC. It encodes CASSEASPRDGYTF. This sequence joins TRBV6-1 and TRBJ1-2; no reliable D call. CDR1 and CDR2 from the germline V gene are MNHNS and SASEGT. The V end lost 0 bases, the J end lost 6 bases, and 11 bases lay between the germline ends. This CDR3 spans 14 amino acids.

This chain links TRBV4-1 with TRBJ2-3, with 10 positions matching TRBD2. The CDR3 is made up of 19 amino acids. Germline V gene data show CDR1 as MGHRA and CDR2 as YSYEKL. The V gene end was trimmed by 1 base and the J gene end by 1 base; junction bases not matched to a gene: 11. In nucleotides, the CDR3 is TGCGCCAGCAGCCAAGGGGCAGCGGGAGGGCCTCTCGGCACAGATACGCAGTATTTT. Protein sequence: CASSQGAAGGPLGTDTQYF.

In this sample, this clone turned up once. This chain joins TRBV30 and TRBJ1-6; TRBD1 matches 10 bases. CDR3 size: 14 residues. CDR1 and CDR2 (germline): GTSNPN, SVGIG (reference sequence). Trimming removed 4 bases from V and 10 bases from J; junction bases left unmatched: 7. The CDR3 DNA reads TGTGCCTGGACGAGGGACAGGGGAGGATCACCCCTCCACTTT. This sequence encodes CAWTRDRGGSPLHF.